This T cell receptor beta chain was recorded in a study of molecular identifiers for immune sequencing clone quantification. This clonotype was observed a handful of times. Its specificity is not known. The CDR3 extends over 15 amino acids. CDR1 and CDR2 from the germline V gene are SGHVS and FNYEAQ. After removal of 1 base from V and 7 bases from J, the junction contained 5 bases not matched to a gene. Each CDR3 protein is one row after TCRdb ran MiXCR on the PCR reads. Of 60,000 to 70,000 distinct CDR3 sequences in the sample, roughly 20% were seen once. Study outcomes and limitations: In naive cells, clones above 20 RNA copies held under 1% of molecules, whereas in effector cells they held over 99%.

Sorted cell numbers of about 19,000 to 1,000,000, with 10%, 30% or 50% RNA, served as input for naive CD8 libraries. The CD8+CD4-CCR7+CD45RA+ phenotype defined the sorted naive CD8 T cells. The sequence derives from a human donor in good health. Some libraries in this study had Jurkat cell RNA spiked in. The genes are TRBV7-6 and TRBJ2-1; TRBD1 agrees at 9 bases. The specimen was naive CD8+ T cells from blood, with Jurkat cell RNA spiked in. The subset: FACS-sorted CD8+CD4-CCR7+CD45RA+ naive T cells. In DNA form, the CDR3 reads TGTGCCAGCAGCTTAGAACAGGGGGCCGGTAATGAGCAGTTCTTC. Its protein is CASSLEQGAGNEQFF.